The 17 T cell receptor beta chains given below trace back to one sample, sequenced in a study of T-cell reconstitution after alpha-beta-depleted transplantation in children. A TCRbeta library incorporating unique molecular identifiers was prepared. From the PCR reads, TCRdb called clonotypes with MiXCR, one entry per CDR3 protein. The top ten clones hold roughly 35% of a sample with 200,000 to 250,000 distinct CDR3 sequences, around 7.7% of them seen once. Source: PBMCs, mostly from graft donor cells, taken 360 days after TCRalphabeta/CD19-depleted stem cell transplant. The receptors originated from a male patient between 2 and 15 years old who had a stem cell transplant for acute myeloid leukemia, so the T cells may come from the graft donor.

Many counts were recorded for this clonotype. The CDR3 region is CASRAGTKGREQFF. In nucleotides, the CDR3 is TGTGCCAGCAGGGCCGGGACCAAAGGTCGTGAGCAGTTCTTC. The V gene is TRBV7-8, the J gene TRBJ2-1, with D perhaps assigned TRBD1 or TRBD2 (5 bases each). The CDR3 sequence is 14 residues long. In germline, CDR1 is SGHVS, CDR2 FQNEAQ. V was trimmed by 6 bases and J by 9 bases, leaving 18 bases between them.

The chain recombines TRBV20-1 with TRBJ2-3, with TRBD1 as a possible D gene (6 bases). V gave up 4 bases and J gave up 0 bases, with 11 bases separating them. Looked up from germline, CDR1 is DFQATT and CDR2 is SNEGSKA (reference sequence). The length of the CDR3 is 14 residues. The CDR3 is CSATKQGSTDTQYF. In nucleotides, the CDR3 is TGCAGTGCTACCAAACAGGGAAGCACAGATACGCAGTATTTT.

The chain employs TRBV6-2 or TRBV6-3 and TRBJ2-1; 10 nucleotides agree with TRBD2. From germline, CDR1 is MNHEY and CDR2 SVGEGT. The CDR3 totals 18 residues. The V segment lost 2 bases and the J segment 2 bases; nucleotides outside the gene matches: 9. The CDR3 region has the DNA TGTGCCAGCAGTTACACGTCCCAGCGGGAGGGCCCCTACAATGAGCAGTTCTTC. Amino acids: CASSYTSQREGPYNEQFF.

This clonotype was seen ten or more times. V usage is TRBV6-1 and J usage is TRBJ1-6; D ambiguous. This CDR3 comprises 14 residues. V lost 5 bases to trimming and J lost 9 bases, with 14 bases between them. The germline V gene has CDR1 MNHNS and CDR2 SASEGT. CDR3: CASSQGLGVSPLHF. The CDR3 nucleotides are TGTGCCAGCAGTCAAGGACTCGGGGTTTCACCCCTCCACTTT.

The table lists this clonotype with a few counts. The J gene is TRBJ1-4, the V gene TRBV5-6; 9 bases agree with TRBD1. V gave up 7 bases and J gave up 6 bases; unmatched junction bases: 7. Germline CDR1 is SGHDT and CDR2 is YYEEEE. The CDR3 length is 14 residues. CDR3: CASSNGDRDEKLFF. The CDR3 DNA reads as TGTGCCAGCTCAAATGGGGACAGGGATGAAAAACTGTTTTTT.

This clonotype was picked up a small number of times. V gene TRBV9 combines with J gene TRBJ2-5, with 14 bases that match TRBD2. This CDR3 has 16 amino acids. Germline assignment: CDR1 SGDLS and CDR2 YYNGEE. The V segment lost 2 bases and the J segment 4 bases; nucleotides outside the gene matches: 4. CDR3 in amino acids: CASSVGTSGSGETQYF. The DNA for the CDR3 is TGTGCCAGCAGCGTGGGGACTAGCGGGAGTGGAGAGACCCAGTACTTC.

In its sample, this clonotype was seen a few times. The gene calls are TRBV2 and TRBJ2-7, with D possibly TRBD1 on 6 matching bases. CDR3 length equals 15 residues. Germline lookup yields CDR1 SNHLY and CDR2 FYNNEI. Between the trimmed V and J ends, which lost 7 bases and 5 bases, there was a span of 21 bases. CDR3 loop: CASNFERTATHEQYV. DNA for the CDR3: TGTGCCAGCAATTTCGAGAGGACAGCTACCCACGAGCAGTACGTC.

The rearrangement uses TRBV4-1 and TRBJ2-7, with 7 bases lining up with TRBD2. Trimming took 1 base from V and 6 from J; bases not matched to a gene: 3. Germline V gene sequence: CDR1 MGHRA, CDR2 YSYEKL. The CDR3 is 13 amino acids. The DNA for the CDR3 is TGCGCCAGCAGCCAAGCACTAGCGACCGAGCAGTACTTC. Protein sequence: CASSQALATEQYF.

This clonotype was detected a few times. CDR3 amino acids: CASTLVYSTDTQYF. Written as DNA, the CDR3 is TGTGCCAGCACCTTGGTTTATAGCACAGATACGCAGTATTTT. V gene TRBV7-8 combines with J gene TRBJ2-3; D gene uncertain. The CDR3 spans 14 residues. V was pared by 7 bases and J by 0 bases, with 11 bases between. From germline, CDR1 is SGHVS and CDR2 FQNEAQ. Full variable domain (rest looked up from reference TRBV7-8 and TRBJ2-3): GAGVSQSPRYKVAKRGQDVALRCDPISGHVSLFWYQQALGQGPEFLTYFQNEAQLDKSGLPSDRFFAERPEGSVSTLKIQRTQQEDSAVYLCASTLVYSTDTQYFGPGTRLTVL.

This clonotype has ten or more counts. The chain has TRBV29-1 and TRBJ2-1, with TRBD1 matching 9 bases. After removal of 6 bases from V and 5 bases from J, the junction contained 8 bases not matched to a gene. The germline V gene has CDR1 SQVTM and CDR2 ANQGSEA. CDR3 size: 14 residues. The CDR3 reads CSVDIGTGNNEQFF. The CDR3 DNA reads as TGCAGCGTAGATATAGGGACAGGGAACAATGAGCAGTTCTTC.

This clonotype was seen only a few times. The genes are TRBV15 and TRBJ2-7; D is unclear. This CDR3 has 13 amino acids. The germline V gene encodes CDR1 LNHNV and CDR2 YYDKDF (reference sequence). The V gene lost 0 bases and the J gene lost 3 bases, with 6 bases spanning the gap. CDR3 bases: TGTGCCACCAGCAGAGAGGCTTTCTACGAGCAGTACGTC. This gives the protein CATSREAFYEQYV.

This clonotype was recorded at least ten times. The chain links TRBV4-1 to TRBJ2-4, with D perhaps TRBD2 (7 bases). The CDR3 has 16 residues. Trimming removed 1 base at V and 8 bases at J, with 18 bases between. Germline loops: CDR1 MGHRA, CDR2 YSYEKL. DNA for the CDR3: TGCGCCAGCAGCCAAGTGTCGCGGGGGCCAGAGTACATTCAGTACTTC. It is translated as CASSQVSRGPEYIQYF.

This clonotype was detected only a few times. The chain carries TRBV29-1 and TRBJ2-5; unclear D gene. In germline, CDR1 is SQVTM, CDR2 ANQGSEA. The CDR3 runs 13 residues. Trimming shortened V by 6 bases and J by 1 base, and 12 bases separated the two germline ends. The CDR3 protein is CSVGRTSQETQYF. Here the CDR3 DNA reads TGCAGCGTCGGACGGACGAGCCAAGAGACCCAGTACTTC.

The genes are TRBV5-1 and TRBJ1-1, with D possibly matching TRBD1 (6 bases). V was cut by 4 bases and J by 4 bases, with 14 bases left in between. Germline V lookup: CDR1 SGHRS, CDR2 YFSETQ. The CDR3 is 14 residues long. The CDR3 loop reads CASSLRGGPTEAFF. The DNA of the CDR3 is TGCGCCAGCAGCCTACGAGGGGGGCCCACTGAAGCTTTCTTT. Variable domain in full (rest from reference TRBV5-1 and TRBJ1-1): KAGVTQTPRYLIKTRGQQVTLSCSPISGHRSVSWYQQTPGQGLQFLFEYFSETQRNKGNFPGRFSGRQFSNSRSEMNVSTLELGDSALYLCASSLRGGPTEAFFGQGTRLTVV.

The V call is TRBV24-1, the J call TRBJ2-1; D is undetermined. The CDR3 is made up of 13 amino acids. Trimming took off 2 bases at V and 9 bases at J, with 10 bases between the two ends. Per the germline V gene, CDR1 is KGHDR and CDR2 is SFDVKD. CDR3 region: CATSDSSIGEQFF. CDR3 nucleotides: TGTGCCACCAGTGATTCGTCGATCGGTGAGCAGTTCTTC.

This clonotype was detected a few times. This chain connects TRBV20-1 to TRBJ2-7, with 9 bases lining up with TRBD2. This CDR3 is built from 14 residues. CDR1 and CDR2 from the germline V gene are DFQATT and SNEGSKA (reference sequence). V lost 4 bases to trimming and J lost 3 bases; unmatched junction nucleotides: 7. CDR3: CSATTSGLLYEQYF. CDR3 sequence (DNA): TGCAGTGCTACCACTAGCGGGCTACTCTACGAGCAGTACTTC.

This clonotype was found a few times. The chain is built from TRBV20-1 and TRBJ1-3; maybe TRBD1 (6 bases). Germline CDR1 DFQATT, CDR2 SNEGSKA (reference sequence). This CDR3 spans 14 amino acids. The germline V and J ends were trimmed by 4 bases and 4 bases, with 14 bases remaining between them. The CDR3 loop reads CSATGVGEGNTIYF. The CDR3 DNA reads TGCAGTGCTACAGGGGTGGGAGAAGGAAACACCATATATTTT.